This T cell receptor beta chain was sequenced during a study of regulatory T cells in long-lasting Graves disease. Building the TCR beta libraries relied on iRepertoire HTBI primers, and CDR3 regions underwent Arm-PCR. One entry per CDR3 protein results from TCRdb running MiXCR on the multiplex PCR reads. The repertoire holds 350,000 to 400,000 distinct CDR3 sequences, around 15% seen once, with 20% in the top ten. V was clipped by 2 bases and J by 1 base, with 8 bases between them. CDR3 length: 14 residues. Time point in this sample: newly diagnosed GD, antithyroid drugs for less than 3 months. RNA isolated from PBMCs was used to make the TCR library. The data were also submitted as part of a second study, on T cells in Graves' hyperthyroidism and ophthalmopathy.

J is TRBJ1-1 and V is TRBV12-3 or TRBV12-4; no clear D gene. The sequencing used peripheral blood mononuclear cells (PBMCs), collected at new diagnosis, from a patient treated with antithyroid drugs. This receptor was taken from a young woman with Graves disease. The CDR3 loop reads CASSLSPSNTEAFF. The CDR3 DNA sequence: TGTGCCAGCAGTTTAAGCCCCTCGAACACTGAAGCTTTCTTT.